This T cell receptor delta chain comes out of a study of gammadelta T cells in human blood (dated by TCRdb to about 2020). Results the study describes overall, beyond this receptor: The study reported that microbial exposure appeared to drive polyclonal expansion of innate gamma-delta T cells immediately after birth.

The CDR3 goes from the cysteine to the phenylalanine over 17 residues. The read is trimmed to its CDR3 DNA, 51 bases read in frame from base 1. The junction shows trimming of 4 bases on V and 5 bases on J, plus 23 bases between the germline ends. CDR1 TSWWSYY and CDR2 QGS were looked up in the germline V gene. Points on this clone: Its antigen is still unknown. Base qualities are missing; no much larger clone stands one base away.

Libraries were made using RT-PCR. This sample was sequenced with an Illumina MiSeq. TCRdb called clones anew from the public reads via CATT; matching DNA rows were later pooled. The sample records about 970 delta-chain clones, 41% of which are singletons. 15% to 20% of the sample lies in the top ten. The receptor's source is a human donor. Sequenced input: non-Vgamma9Vdelta2 gamma-delta T cells from infant blood. The receptor chain draws on TRDV1 and TRDJ1; TRDD3 is perhaps the D gene, given 6 matching bases. The sequenced DNA is TGTGCTCTTGGGGGGCGTCTCCTGGGGCCCAAAATGGATAAACTCATCTTT. Its amino acids are CALGGRLLGPKMDKLIF.